Included here is one T cell receptor beta chain sequence, with context. Its target is not known. After re-calling the 5' RACE reads, TCRdb lists one entry per CDR3 protein, DNA absent. Listed are about 150,000 distinct CDR3 sequences; more than 35% falls within the top ten. These data come from a study of T cells expressing NK-cell markers. The overall study: CD3+CD56+NKG2C+, CD3+CD56+NKG2C- and CD3+CD56-NKG2C+ T cells, once sorted, supplied the TCR beta repertoires.

Study results and limitations: CD8+ T cells in over five donors included dominant NKG2C+ clonotypes at about 1.0-7.0%. Where a few donors were concerned, these clonotypes also led the CD3+CD56-NKG2C+ fraction.

Per germline, CDR1 SGHRS and CDR2 YFSETQ. The CDR3 runs to 15 residues. The sequence came from a woman aged 45 to 65 in good health. Sequenced: blood T cells: a sorted CD56 or NKG2C T cell subset, CD4+ or CD8+ T cells, or bulk PBMC T cells (not recorded which). The chain links TRBV5-1 to TRBJ2-1. The CDR3 here is CASSLGAGSYNEQFF.